Shown below are 26 T cell receptor beta chains from a single sample sequenced in a study of CD8+ T cells in alopecia areata. The sample's treatment: oral pan-JAK inhibitor, 5-10 mg twice daily. Extracted RNA was reverse transcribed into cDNA, the sequencing template. Generated by immunoSEQ multiplex PCR, the TCRdb table keeps only in-frame clones and is missing some. The repertoire holds about 200,000 clones, over 55% seen once, with approximately 1% in the top ten. The sequencing used CD4+ T cells sorted from blood, collected at week 24, from a patient treated with tofacitinib. The receptors here all came from a human donor with alopecia areata.

The chain joins TRBV6-1 to TRBJ2-6, with no clear D. Trimming stripped 7 bases from V and 0 bases from J, with 7 bases between. CDR3 length: 14 residues. Germline CDR1 reads MNHNS; CDR2 reads SASEGT. The CDR3 loop reads CASTHLSGANVLTF. CDR3 sequence (DNA): TGTGCCAGCACCCACCTCTCTGGGGCCAACGTCCTGACTTTC.

The J gene is TRBJ2-3, the V gene TRBV7-3; possible D gene TRBD1, 5 bases. Trimming took 4 bases from V and 7 from J, leaving 15 bases between them. The germline CDR1 and CDR2 sequences are SGHTA and FQGTGA. The CDR3 extends over 14 amino acids. The CDR3: CASSSLGGANTQYF. The CDR3 DNA reads TGTGCCAGCAGCTCCCTCGGTGGGGCAAATACGCAGTATTTT.

Remarks on this clone: This sample includes further DNA sequences coding for the same CDR3. V and J are TRBV29-1 and TRBJ2-1; 8 nucleotides match TRBD2. The CDR3 is 12 amino acids. With 6 bases clipped from V and 6 bases from J, the junction kept 4 bases outside the gene matches. Looked up from germline, CDR1 is SQVTM and CDR2 is ANQGSEA. CDR3 sequence (DNA): TGCAGCGTGGCCGGGACTAGCAATGAGCAGTTCTTC. Translated, it gives CSVAGTSNEQFF.

This rearrangement joins TRBV12-5 to TRBJ1-1; D might be TRBD1 (6 bases). CDR1 is LGHNT, CDR2 FRNRAP, per germline. V was trimmed by 7 bases and J by 3 bases, leaving 12 bases between them. This CDR3 is built from 13 residues. DNA of the CDR3: TGTGCTAGTGATTCGGGACATTACACTGAAGCTTTCTTT. Residues: CASDSGHYTEAFF. The whole variable domain, filled in from reference TRBV12-5 and TRBJ1-1, reads DARVTQTPRHKVTEMGQEVTMRCQPILGHNTVFWYRQTMMQGLELLAYFRNRAPLDDSGMPKDRFSAEMPDATLATLKIQPSEPRDSAVYFCASDSGHYTEAFFGQGTRLTVV.

The chain links TRBV29-1 to TRBJ2-7; D is possibly TRBD1 (6 bases). V shed 4 bases and J shed 6 bases, with 10 bases lying between them. This CDR3 has 11 amino acids. From germline, CDR1 is SQVTM and CDR2 ANQGSEA. The CDR3, as DNA: TGCAGCGTTGGGGACACGGTCGAGCAGTACTTC. The encoded protein is CSVGDTVEQYF.

J is TRBJ2-6 and V is TRBV2; D gene unclear. Between the trimmed V and J ends, which lost 5 bases and 4 bases, there was a span of 9 bases. This CDR3 is 14 amino acids long. CDR1 is SNHLY, CDR2 FYNNEI, per germline. The CDR3 DNA is TGTGCCAGCAGTCTCCTTGAAGGGGCCAACGTCCTGACTTTC. Its translation: CASSLLEGANVLTF.

This clone was counted between two and nine times. This chain uses TRBV5-6 with TRBJ2-1; D gene unclear. CDR1 SGHDT and CDR2 YYEEEE come from the germline V gene. CDR3 length equals 11 residues. V shed 1 base and J shed 8 bases, with 4 bases lying between them. The CDR3 nucleotides are TGTGCCAGCAGCTTGAGGGATGAGCAGTTCTTC. It encodes CASSLRDEQFF.

V and J are TRBV2 and TRBJ2-3; 8 bases align to TRBD2. V was clipped by 7 bases and J by 6 bases; unmatched bases: 15. The CDR3 is 16 residues long. Germline V CDR1 and CDR2: SNHLY, FYNNEI. The DNA of the CDR3 is TGTGCCAGCACCTCGGCTAGCGGGTGGACCGGGGATACGCAGTATTTT. Its translation: CASTSASGWTGDTQYF.

The genes are TRBV20-1 and TRBJ2-5; D call uncertain. The CDR3 spans 10 residues. Between the trimmed V and J ends, which lost 3 bases and 5 bases, there was a span of 4 bases. Germline CDR1 DFQATT, CDR2 SNEGSKA (reference sequence). DNA for the CDR3: TGCAGTGCTAGCTGGGAGACCCAGTACTTC. Amino acid sequence: CSASWETQYF.

The chain combines TRBV4-3 with TRBJ1-4, with D perhaps TRBD1 (6 bases). The V gene's germline CDR1 is LGHNA and CDR2 YSLEER. There are 15 residues in the CDR3. The germline V and J ends were trimmed by 1 base and 5 bases, with 11 bases remaining between them. The CDR3 DNA reads TGCGCCAGCAGCCAAGGAACAGGGATAAATGAAAAACTGTTTTTT. Translation gives CASSQGTGINEKLFF.

This sequence joins TRBV29-1 and TRBJ1-2; tentatively, D is TRBD1 (5 bases). Deletions cut 8 bases from V and 1 base from J, with 17 bases between. Germline assignment: CDR1 SQVTM and CDR2 ANQGSEA. The CDR3 runs 14 residues. The CDR3 DNA reads TGCAGCATTGTCTGGACACCTGTTAACTATGGCTACACCTTC. Its translation is CSIVWTPVNYGYTF.

Concerning this clone itself: The junction departs from the called germline gene at one end, perhaps through a read error. The genes are TRBV7-2 and TRBJ2-7; D gene ambiguous. Germline V gene lookup returns CDR1 SGHTA and CDR2 FQGNSA. The CDR3 is made up of 12 amino acids. The CDR3: CASSLYNGSPLF. CDR3 bases: TGTGCCAGCAGCTTATACAACGGGTCCCCCCTCTTC.

The CDR3 protein is CASSLPDRADGYTF. The CDR3 DNA sequence: TGTGCCAGCAGTTTACCCGACAGGGCAGATGGCTACACCTTC. This sequence joins TRBV27 and TRBJ1-2; TRBD1 aligns across 7 bases. CDR3 length equals 14 residues. Germline V lookup: CDR1 MNHEY, CDR2 SMNVEV (reference sequence). V was pared by 2 bases and J by 6 bases, with 6 bases of the junction left unmatched.

The chain links TRBV5-6 to TRBJ1-5; TRBD1 aligns across 9 bases. V trimming: 3 bases; J trimming: 5 bases; junction bases outside the gene matches: 9. The CDR3 has 16 residues. From germline, CDR1 is SGHDT and CDR2 YYEEEE. The CDR3 DNA sequence: TGTGCCAGCAGCTCCACAGGGGGCGCTTGGGATCAGCCCCAGCATTTT. Translated, it gives CASSSTGGAWDQPQHF.

The chain employs TRBV6-5 and TRBJ1-2, with TRBD1 matching over 11 bases. The CDR3 length is 14 residues. Germline values: CDR1 MNHEY, CDR2 SVGAGI. Unmatched junction bases numbered 9, after V lost 6 bases and J lost 9 bases. CDR3 nucleotide sequence: TGTGCCAGCAGGAGCGGACAGGGGGCGAGGAGCTACACCTTC. It translates to CASRSGQGARSYTF.

The chain's CDR3 is CASSSRAGNTGELFF. Here the CDR3 DNA reads TGCGCCAGCAGCTCACGTGCGGGGAACACCGGGGAGCTGTTTTTT. This rearrangement joins TRBV5-1 to TRBJ2-2; the D gene is possibly TRBD2 (5 bases). In germline, CDR1 is SGHRS, CDR2 YFSETQ. Trimming took 3 bases from V and 1 from J, leaving 10 bases between them. The CDR3 covers 15 residues.

The chain combines TRBV6-5 with TRBJ2-3; TRBD2 agrees at 8 bases. Germline CDR1 MNHEY, CDR2 SVGAGI. This CDR3 spans 13 amino acids. The trim removed 7 bases at V and 8 bases at J, leaving 8 bases unmatched. The CDR3 is CASIAGGSGTQYF. CDR3 nucleotides: TGTGCCAGCATCGCGGGGGGCTCTGGTACGCAGTATTTT.

V and J are TRBV6-5 and TRBJ2-7, with D possibly matching TRBD2 (6 bases). The V and J ends lost 8 bases and 5 bases respectively, with 13 bases between them. The CDR3 is 12 amino acids. CDR1 and CDR2 (germline): MNHEY, SVGAGI. CDR3: CASRGFSHEQYF. CDR3 nucleotide sequence: TGTGCCAGCCGGGGGTTTTCCCACGAGCAGTACTTC.

V is TRBV27 and J is TRBJ2-7; D is unresolved. V lost 6 bases to trimming and J lost 0 bases, with 9 bases between them. The germline gives CDR1 MNHEY, CDR2 SMNVEV (reference sequence). CDR3 length: 13 residues. For the CDR3, the DNA is TGTGCCAGCAGCTACGGGTACTCCTACGAGCAGTACTTC. Translating gives CASSYGYSYEQYF.

The chain uses TRBV10-3 and TRBJ2-3; 8 bases align to TRBD2. The germline gives CDR1 ENHRY, CDR2 SYGVKD. V was clipped by 3 bases and J by 6 bases; unmatched bases: 8. There are 15 residues in the CDR3. Written as DNA, the CDR3 is TGTGCCATCAGTGATTCGCGGGGGGCCCCTGATACGCAGTATTTT. Amino acids: CAISDSRGAPDTQYF.

The CDR3 sequence is CSVGTPMNTEAFF. CDR3 in DNA: TGCAGCGTTGGGACACCCATGAACACTGAAGCTTTCTTT. The chain has TRBV29-1 and TRBJ1-1, with D possibly matching TRBD1 (5 bases). This CDR3 has 13 residues. V was clipped by 4 bases and J by 0 bases, with 9 bases between them. Germline V gene lookup returns CDR1 SQVTM and CDR2 ANQGSEA.

This clone has a handful of counts. The V gene is TRBV7-2, the J gene TRBJ1-2, with D possibly matching TRBD1 (6 bases). V lost 6 bases and J lost 7, with 18 bases in between. The CDR3 runs to 14 residues. Germline lookup yields CDR1 SGHTA and CDR2 FQGNSA. CDR3 in DNA: TGTGCCAGCAGTTCCCCCCCGTTAGGGGGTGGCTACACCTTC. Protein product: CASSSPPLGGGYTF.

This chain connects TRBV27 to TRBJ2-6; the D is unclear. The CDR3 is 14 amino acids. Per the germline V gene, CDR1 is MNHEY and CDR2 is SMNVEV (reference sequence). V lost 5 bases and J 5 bases, leaving 10 bases between the germline ends. CDR3 in amino acids: CASSPALRANVLTF. The DNA of the CDR3 is TGTGCCAGCAGTCCCGCCCTAAGGGCCAACGTCCTGACTTTC. The complete variable domain, with remaining parts taken from reference TRBV27 and TRBJ2-6, reads EAQVTQNPRYLITVTGKKLTVTCSQNMNHEYMSWYRQDPGLGLRQIYYSMNVEVTDKGDVPEGYKVSRKEKRNFPLILESPSPNQTSLYFCASSPALRANVLTFGAGSRLTVL.

This chain joins TRBV20-1 and TRBJ2-3; maybe TRBD2 (5 bases). Germline CDR1 and CDR2: DFQATT and SNEGSKA (reference sequence). The CDR3 covers 11 residues. CDR3 region: CSTRVTDTQYF. In nucleotides, the CDR3 is TGCAGCACTAGGGTAACAGATACGCAGTATTTT.

The V call is TRBV29-1, the J call TRBJ1-6; D not certain. The CDR3 consists of 13 residues. Germline V CDR1 and CDR2: SQVTM, ANQGSEA. Deletions cut 4 bases from V and 11 bases from J, with 15 bases between. The CDR3 region has the DNA TGCAGCGTTGGCGGGGAAAGTCCTCCACCCCTCCACTTT. Its protein is CSVGGESPPPLHF.

Concerning this clone itself: Within the sample, other DNA sequences also encode this same CDR3. The chain employs TRBV7-2 and TRBJ2-2; 7 bases line up with TRBD1. The germline V gene encodes CDR1 SGHTA and CDR2 FQGNSA. CDR3 length equals 14 residues. Trimming took 5 bases from V and 6 from J; bases not matched to a gene: 6. The CDR3 DNA follows: TGTGCCAGCAGCCTGAGACAGGGCCCCGGGGAGCTGTTTTTT. Protein sequence: CASSLRQGPGELFF.